This TCR beta chain comes out of a study of cytotoxic CD8 clonotypes in ibrutinib-treated CLL listed by TCRdb under 2021. With respect to the entire study: The cohort was composed of 10 to 11 relapsed/refractory and about 15 treatment-naive patients; IGHV unmutated status was identified in some 17 patients. Of the approximately 91 people in the trial, 26 had longitudinal samples available. Cryopreserved peripheral blood mononuclear cells were collected at three points: before therapy, at response, and at either sustained remission or disease progression. Response samples were taken after a median of 12 months on treatment, ranging from roughly 6 to 36 months. On average, each sample yielded hundreds of thousands of productive templates and roughly 95,000 productive rearrangements. Partial responses were observed in approximately 24 patients and complete responses in 2; after a median follow-up of 68 months, remission was maintained in 15 or so patients and progression was observed in approximately 12. Every remission and progressive disease sample was obtained while ibrutinib was still being received by the patients. Broader findings and caveats from the paper: Lymph node repertoires were not examined, and the timing of sampling was not matched between patients in sustained remission and those whose disease progressed. Baseline clonality was found to be higher than that of age-matched healthy donors and was strongly correlated with circulating CD8+ T-cell counts. Clonality rose at ibrutinib response, remained stable during sustained remission, and dropped back toward baseline at progression. Public clonotypes were rare and either shrank or stayed stable during treatment, and the rise in clonality at ibrutinib response reflected expansion of private clonotypes.

Per the germline V gene (reference sequence), MNHEY is the CDR1 and SMNVEV is the CDR2. The CDR3 runs 13 amino acids, cysteine and phenylalanine included. This entry keeps only the CDR3 DNA: 39 bases, framed from base 1. V is reduced by 4 bases and J by 0 bases, leaving a spacing of 5 bases between them. As regards this clone: The antigen this receptor binds is unknown. Base quality data are lacking; no much larger clone is found one base away.

A MiSeq instrument was used for deep resolution sequencing, which targeted depths ranging from 1 in 1 million up to 1 in 200,000 T cells, with coverage averaging 10x for each clonotype. TCR beta libraries were generated with the immunoSEQ hsTCRB Kit. On the study's bioinformatics: ImmunoSEQ Data Assistant and ImmunoSEQ Analyzer were used for data analysis, and V, D and J genes were assigned according to IMGT definitions. Clonality, which ranges from 0 to 1, was calculated as one minus the normalized Shannon entropy of productive rearrangement frequencies. Only overrepresented clonotypes making up at least 0.05% of the repertoire of each patient were included in the public clonotype analysis. Repertoires from approximately 12 age-matched healthy donors in immuneACCESS were used as clonality controls. Held by TCRdb, this immuneACCESS table contains in-frame sequences only and omits some clones. Under half of the omission traces to an unresolved V gene where checked; the cause of the rest is unknown. The DNA gave D and trimming, while V, J and clone size come from that table. This sample comprises 12,000 or so clones, 81% of them detected only once. The ten largest account for more than 20% of the sample.

The intended sense of this specimen's time point label: progressive disease on ibrutinib. Approximately 2 micrograms of genomic DNA were extracted from cryopreserved PBMCs for TCR beta library preparation. Longitudinal blood samples from CLL patients on ibrutinib monotherapy underwent high-throughput TCR beta sequencing. The patients were enrolled in a single-center, open-label phase 2 trial of ibrutinib monotherapy. Material: PBMCs, obtained at disease progression, from a patient treated with ibrutinib. This clonotype originated in a human donor with chronic lymphocytic leukemia. Recombination joined TRBV27 with TRBJ2-3; the D gene lacks a confident call. The CDR3 protein sequence reads: CASSSASTDTQYF. The bases read TGTGCCAGCAGTTCGGCGAGCACAGATACGCAGTATTTT.